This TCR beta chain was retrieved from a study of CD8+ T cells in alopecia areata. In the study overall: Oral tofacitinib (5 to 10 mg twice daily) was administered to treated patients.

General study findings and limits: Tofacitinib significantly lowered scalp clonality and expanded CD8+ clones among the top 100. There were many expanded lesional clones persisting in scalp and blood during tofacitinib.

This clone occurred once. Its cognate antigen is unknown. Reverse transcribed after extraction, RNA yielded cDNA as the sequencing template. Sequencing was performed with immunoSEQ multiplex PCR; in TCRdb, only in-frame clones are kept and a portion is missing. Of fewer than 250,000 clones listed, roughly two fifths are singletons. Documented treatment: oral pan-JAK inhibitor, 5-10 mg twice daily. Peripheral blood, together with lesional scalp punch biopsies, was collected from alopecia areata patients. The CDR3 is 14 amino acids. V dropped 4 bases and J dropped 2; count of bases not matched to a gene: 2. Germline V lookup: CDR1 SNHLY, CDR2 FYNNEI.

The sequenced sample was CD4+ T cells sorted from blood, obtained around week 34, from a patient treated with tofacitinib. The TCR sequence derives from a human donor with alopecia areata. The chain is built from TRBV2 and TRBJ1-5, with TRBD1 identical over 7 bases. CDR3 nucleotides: TGTGCCAGCAGTGGACAGGGTGGCAATCAGCCCCAGCATTTT. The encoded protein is CASSGQGGNQPQHF.